Each of the 16 T cell receptor beta chains below was sequenced from the same sample in a study of blood T cell repertoires in COVID-19 (dated by TCRdb to the early 2020s). The library was built by means of the immunoSEQ multiplex PCR assay. TCRdb stores this immuneACCESS table with in-frame sequences only. Part of the clones is absent; in the studies checked, under half of the shortfall reflects unresolved V genes, and no reason is known for the rest. This sample comprises some 120,000 clones, 88% of them detected only once. The ten largest clonotypes hold about 1.6% of the sample. Source material: peripheral blood. These receptors were taken from a human donor in a cohort sampled during active COVID-19.

The V call is TRBV9, the J call TRBJ2-5, with TRBD1 matching over 8 bases. The CDR3 is made up of 16 amino acids. V shed 3 bases, J shed 6 bases, and the junction held 13 bases outside the gene matches. Germline V gene lookup returns CDR1 SGDLS and CDR2 YYNGEE. This CDR3 is CASSAQQGDVVKTQYF. In DNA, the CDR3 is TGTGCCAGCAGCGCCCAACAGGGGGACGTGGTAAAGACCCAGTACTTC.

Here the CDR3 DNA reads TGTGCCAGTAGTATAGACCCCCTAACCCCGAACACCGGGGAGCTGTTTTTT. The encoded protein is CASSIDPLTPNTGELFF. V gene TRBV19 combines with J gene TRBJ2-2, with D hard to call. Germline-derived CDR1 and CDR2 are LNHDA and SQIVND (reference sequence). V was shortened by 0 bases and J by 0 bases, with 11 bases between the two germline ends. The CDR3 extends over 17 amino acids. The full variable domain, rest sourced from reference TRBV19 and TRBJ2-2, is DGGITQSPKYLFRKEGQNVTLSCEQNLNHDAMYWYRQDPGQGLRLIYYSQIVNDFQKGDIAEGYSVSREKKESFPLTVTSAQKNPTAFYLCASSIDPLTPNTGELFFGEGSRLTVL.

J is TRBJ2-2 and V is TRBV9; 7 nucleotides line up with TRBD2. The CDR3 is 14 residues long. From germline, CDR1 is SGDLS and CDR2 YYNGEE. V lost 4 bases, J lost 5 bases, and 5 bases stayed unmatched. The CDR3 nucleotides read TGTGCCAGCAGCCAGGGAGGGGTTACCGGGGAGCTGTTTTTT. Its translation is CASSQGGVTGELFF.

This chain uses TRBV2 with TRBJ2-7; D unclear. Trimming removed 1 base at V and 6 bases at J, with 7 bases between. CDR3 size: 12 residues. Germline assignment: CDR1 SNHLY and CDR2 FYNNEI. CDR3 nucleotide sequence: TGTGCCAGCAGTGAAGGGTCGGGCGAGCAGTACTTC. Translated, it gives CASSEGSGEQYF.

This clone was seen a single time. The chain links TRBV18 to TRBJ1-4, with TRBD1 matching over 7 bases. The V gene end was trimmed by 0 bases and the J gene end by 7 bases; junction bases not matched to a gene: 11. Germline values: CDR1 KGHSH, CDR2 LQKENI. The CDR3 spans 17 residues. The CDR3 region has the DNA TGTGCCAGCTCACCACCGTACAGGGGCAGGGTAAGTGAAAAACTGTTTTTT. This gives the protein CASSPPYRGRVSEKLFF.

The V call is TRBV27, the J call TRBJ2-7; 8 nucleotides match TRBD2. Trimming removed 3 bases from V and 6 bases from J; junction bases left unmatched: 10. The germline V gene encodes CDR1 MNHEY and CDR2 SMNVEV (reference sequence). This CDR3 has 15 amino acids. CDR3 bases: TGTGCCAGCAGTTTCCTACCGGGACTAGTATCCGAGCAGTACTTC. It is translated as CASSFLPGLVSEQYF.

The chain employs TRBV6-5 and TRBJ1-1; D is unresolved. With 3 bases removed from V and 3 bases from J, the gap between germline ends came to 14 bases. In germline, CDR1 is MNHEY, CDR2 SVGAGI. The CDR3 loop spans 15 amino acids. CDR3 loop: CASSYRRPRDTEAFF. The CDR3 bases are TGTGCCAGCAGTTATCGACGGCCGAGGGACACTGAAGCTTTCTTT.

With respect to this clone: The junction shows a germline mismatch at one end, possibly a read error. This CDR3 is CASSIYDEQFF. CDR3 sequence (DNA): TGTGCCAGCAGCATCTACGATGAGCAGTTCTTC. The chain couples TRBV12-3 or TRBV12-4 to TRBJ2-1; no clear D gene. The CDR3 is made up of 11 amino acids.

Here the CDR3 DNA reads TGCGCCAGCAGCCATAGACAGGGGGAACGGACTGAAGCTTTCTTT. The encoded protein is CASSHRQGERTEAFF. This chain connects TRBV4-1 to TRBJ1-1, with 9 bases fitting TRBD1. CDR3 length: 15 residues. V shed 3 bases and J 5 bases; nucleotides not matched to a gene: 7. CDR1 is MGHRA, CDR2 YSYEKL, per germline.

This clone came up a few times. The chain links TRBV7-2 to TRBJ2-7, with D possibly matching TRBD2 (6 bases). The CDR3 loop spans 12 amino acids. V lost 8 bases to trimming and J lost 0 bases, with 8 bases between them. Germline V gene sequence: CDR1 SGHTA, CDR2 FQGNSA. The CDR3 DNA is TGTGCCAGCGGGAGGAGCTCCTACGAGCAGTACTTC. Protein: CASGRSSYEQYF.

The V and J genes are TRBV30 and TRBJ1-2; possible D gene TRBD1, 6 bases. The germline V gene encodes CDR1 GTSNPN and CDR2 SVGIG (reference sequence). The CDR3 extends over 16 amino acids. The ends were cut back, 2 bases at V and 4 bases at J, with 20 bases in the middle. The CDR3 loop reads CAWSFPTGTPGYGYTF. CDR3 in DNA: TGTGCCTGGAGTTTCCCTACAGGGACCCCCGGCTATGGCTACACCTTC. The complete variable domain, with remaining parts taken from reference TRBV30 and TRBJ1-2, reads SQTIHQWPATLVQPVGSPLSLECTVEGTSNPNLYWYRQAAGRGLQLLFYSVGIGQISSEVPQNLSASRPQDRQFILSSKKLLLSDSGFYLCAWSFPTGTPGYGYTFGSGTRLTVV.

In its sample, this clone was seen many times. This chain connects TRBV5-4 to TRBJ2-3; TRBD2 matches 13 bases. This CDR3 has 18 amino acids. V lost 4 bases and J lost 2; bases outside the gene matches: 10. Germline V CDR1 and CDR2: SGHNT, YYREEE (reference sequence). The CDR3 DNA reads TGTGCCAGCAGCGCAGTTGAGACTAGCGGGGGGTACACAGATACGCAGTATTTT. It translates to CASSAVETSGGYTDTQYF. The full variable domain, its missing parts supplied by reference TRBV5-4 and TRBJ2-3, is ETGVTQSPTHLIKTRGQQVTLRCSSQSGHNTVSWYQQALGQGPQFIFQYYREEENGRGNFPPRFSGLQFPNYSSELNVNALELDDSALYLCASSAVETSGGYTDTQYFGPGTRLTVL.

Written as DNA, the CDR3 is TGTGCCAGCAGCTTAGCTGGGACTGGGGTGTGGGAGCAGTACTTC. Its translation is CASSLAGTGVWEQYF. The chain links TRBV7-2 to TRBJ2-7, with D possibly TRBD2 on 6 matching bases. Germline V gene sequence: CDR1 SGHTA, CDR2 FQGNSA. The CDR3 extends over 15 amino acids. Between the trimmed V and J ends, which lost 0 bases and 7 bases, there was a span of 16 bases.

This chain connects TRBV27 to TRBJ2-1; the match to TRBD1 covers 9 bases. V lost 4 bases and J lost 0; bases outside the gene matches: 1. Germline CDR1 and CDR2: MNHEY and SMNVEV (reference sequence). This CDR3 has 15 residues. The CDR3 coding sequence is TGTGCCAGCAGTTGGGGACAGGGCTCCTACAATGAGCAGTTCTTC. Protein: CASSWGQGSYNEQFF.

CDR3 DNA sequence: TGTGCCAGCAGCAAGGGACTAGCCGCGGTCCAAGAGACCCAGTACTTC. Its translation is CASSKGLAAVQETQYF. This chain uses TRBV27 with TRBJ2-5; TRBD2 agrees at 9 bases. Looked up from germline, CDR1 is MNHEY and CDR2 is SMNVEV (reference sequence). This CDR3 has 16 amino acids. V lost 6 bases and J lost 1; bases outside the gene matches: 9.

V usage is TRBV25-1 and J usage is TRBJ1-2; 7 bases are shared with TRBD1. CDR3 size: 13 residues. With V trimmed by 4 bases and J by 5 bases, 4 bases remained unmatched. In germline, CDR1 is MGHDK, CDR2 SYGVNS. In DNA, the CDR3 is TGTGCCAGCAGTGGAGGGACAGTTTATGGCTACACCTTC. It yields the protein CASSGGTVYGYTF.